A single sample is the source of the 5 T cell receptor beta chains below, sequenced in a study of blood T cell repertoires in COVID-19. Clones were read by immunoSEQ multiplex PCR, and TCRdb kept only the in-frame ones, dropping some. The sample consists of hundreds of thousands of clones, about 89% of them appearing once. Source material: peripheral blood. Every receptor here comes from a woman in her sixties who had recovered from COVID-19.

This sequence joins TRBV19 and TRBJ1-3; 8 nucleotides agree with TRBD1. With 5 bases clipped from V and 4 bases from J, the junction kept 7 bases outside the gene matches. The CDR3 loop spans 15 amino acids. Germline V gives CDR1 LNHDA, CDR2 SQIVND (reference sequence). The chain's CDR3 is CASSATGVAGNTIYF. Written as DNA, the CDR3 is TGTGCCAGTAGTGCGACAGGGGTAGCCGGAAACACCATATATTTT.

The rearrangement links TRBV13 to TRBJ2-3; 7 bases line up with TRBD2. The germline V gene has CDR1 PRHDT and CDR2 FYEKMQ (reference sequence). The CDR3 length is 15 residues. The J segment lost 3 bases and the V segment lost 5 bases, leaving 8 bases of the junction unmatched. CDR3 coding DNA: TGTGCCAGCAGCCCCCGAGGGAGGGATACAGATACGCAGTATTTT. Protein: CASSPRGRDTDTQYF.

This clone was picked up one time. The chain couples TRBV19 to TRBJ1-5; 7 nucleotides agree with TRBD1. Germline CDR1 is LNHDA and CDR2 is SQIVND (reference sequence). CDR3 length: 15 amino acids. V was pared by 4 bases and J by 7 bases, with 10 bases of the junction left unmatched. Written as DNA, the CDR3 is TGTGCCAGTAGTACCCCACAACAGGGGAGACAGCCCCAGCATTTT. Translating it yields CASSTPQQGRQPQHF.

This clone was found once. This rearrangement joins TRBV9 to TRBJ1-4; no reliable D call. Germline assignment: CDR1 SGDLS and CDR2 YYNGEE. This CDR3 is built from 14 residues. V gave up 3 bases and J gave up 1 base, with 7 bases separating them. Written as DNA, the CDR3 is TGTGCCAGCAGCGAGCGGATAACTAATGAAAAACTGTTTTTT. Its translation: CASSERITNEKLFF.

The chain has TRBV6-4 and TRBJ2-6, with 7 positions matching TRBD1. CDR1 and CDR2 (germline): MRHNA, SNTAGT. V trimming: 4 bases; J trimming: 0 bases; junction bases outside the gene matches: 6. CDR3 length equals 17 residues. The CDR3 loop is CASSVDRIYSGANVLTF. As DNA, the CDR3 is TGTGCCAGCAGTGTGGACAGGATATACTCTGGGGCCAACGTCCTGACTTTC.